The present TCR beta chain was sequenced within a study of beta chain features in type 1 diabetes. Whole-study findings and limits: In the patient group, naive, central memory and Treg TCRB repertoires seemed more alike than in the healthy donor group.

The germline V gene has CDR1 LNHDA and CDR2 SQIVND (reference sequence). The length of the CDR3 is 13 residues. Unmatched junction bases numbered 5, after V lost 6 bases and J lost 9 bases. All of the isolated RNA was reverse transcribed, so expressed TCRB transcripts were sequenced. The table came from immunoSEQ multiplex PCR; TCRdb's copy has only in-frame clones and leaves some out. The data hold tens of thousands of clones, with 59% observed a single time. This clone was recorded only once. Its antigen is not identified. This chain joins TRBV19 and TRBJ2-7; TRBD2 aligns across 13 bases. The origin of this receptor is a woman younger than 30 in good health. The sequenced sample was Tregs from blood. As DNA, the CDR3 is TGTGCCAGTAGACTAGCGGGAGGGTCCTCGCAGTACTTC. The encoded protein is CASRLAGGSSQYF.